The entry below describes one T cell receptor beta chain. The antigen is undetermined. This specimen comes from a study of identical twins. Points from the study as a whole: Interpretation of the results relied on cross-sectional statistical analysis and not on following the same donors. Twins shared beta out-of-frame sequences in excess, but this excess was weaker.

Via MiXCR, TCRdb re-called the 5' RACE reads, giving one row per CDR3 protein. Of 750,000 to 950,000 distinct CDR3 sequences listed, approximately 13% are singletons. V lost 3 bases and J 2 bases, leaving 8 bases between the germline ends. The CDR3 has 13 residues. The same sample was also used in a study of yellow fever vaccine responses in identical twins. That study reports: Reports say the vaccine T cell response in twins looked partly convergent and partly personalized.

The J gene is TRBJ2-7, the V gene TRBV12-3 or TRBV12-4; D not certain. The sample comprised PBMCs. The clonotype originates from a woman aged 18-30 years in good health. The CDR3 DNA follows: TGTGCCAGCAGTTTCTCTAGTACCTACGAGCAGTACTTC. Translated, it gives CASSFSSTYEQYF.